This T cell receptor beta chain was profiled in a study of blood T cell repertoires in COVID-19. V lost 8 bases to trimming and J lost 7 bases; unmatched junction nucleotides: 14. The CDR3 is made up of 16 amino acids. The germline V gene encodes CDR1 SNHLY and CDR2 FYNNEI. The protocol was immunoSEQ multiplex PCR, while the TCRdb copy is restricted to in-frame clones and leaves out a portion. Here the sample spans more than 70,000 clones, about 76% being singletons. The sequencing input was peripheral blood. This TCR was sampled from a human donor in a cohort sampled during active COVID-19. V usage is TRBV2 and J usage is TRBJ2-2; TRBD2 matches at 9 bases. CDR3 DNA sequence: TGTGCCAGCGGCAGCCTTTCTAGCGGGACGGGCGGGGAGCTGTTTTTT. Translated, it gives CASGSLSSGTGGELFF.